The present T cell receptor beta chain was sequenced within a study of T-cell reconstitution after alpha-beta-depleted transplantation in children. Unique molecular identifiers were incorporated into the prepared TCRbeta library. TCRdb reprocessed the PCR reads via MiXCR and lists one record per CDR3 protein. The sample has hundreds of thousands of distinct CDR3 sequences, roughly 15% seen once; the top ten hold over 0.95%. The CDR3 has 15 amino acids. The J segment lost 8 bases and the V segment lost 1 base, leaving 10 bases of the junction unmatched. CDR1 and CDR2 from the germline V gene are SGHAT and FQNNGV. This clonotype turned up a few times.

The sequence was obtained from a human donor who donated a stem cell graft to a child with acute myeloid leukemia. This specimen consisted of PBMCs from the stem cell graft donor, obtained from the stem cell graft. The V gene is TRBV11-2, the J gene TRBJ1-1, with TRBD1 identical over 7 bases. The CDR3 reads CASSLGYRGEAEAFF. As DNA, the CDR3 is TGTGCCAGCAGCTTAGGGTACAGGGGCGAAGCAGAAGCTTTCTTT.